This TCR beta chain was profiled in a study of low-dose radiotherapy and immunotherapy resistance in tumors. Background on the study: Patients of Cohort 1 had 0.5 Gy fractions every 2 weeks, which summed to 6.5 Gy.

Time point: after trial treatment. Treatment noted: LDRT plus nivolumab, ipilimumab, low-dose cyclophosphamide and aspirin (RACIN trial). This CDR3 is 10 amino acids long. The V gene's germline CDR1 is DFQATT and CDR2 SNEGSKA (reference sequence). The V end lost 5 bases, the J end lost 10 bases, and 9 bases lay between the germline ends. Covering alpha and beta chains, TRAV- and TRBV-specific primers were used for the first-strand cDNA. The authors ran 15 to 20 PCR cycles to amplify TCRs with a constant-region primer and V-primer adapter. TCRdb re-called the reads through MiXCR, storing one row per CDR3 protein. The top ten clones hold approximately 4% of a sample with approximately 100,000 distinct CDR3 sequences, about a fifth of them seen once.

This sequence originates from a male donor with prostate cancer. This rearrangement joins TRBV20-1 to TRBJ2-4, with unresolved D. The sequenced sample was PBMCs, obtained after low-dose radiotherapy plus immunotherapy. CDR3 residues: CSAVEGIQYF. The CDR3 DNA follows: TGCAGTGCTGTGGAAGGGATTCAGTACTTC.